A selection of T cell receptor beta chains follows, all from one sample in a study of cytomegalovirus exposure and HLA in healthy donors. Here immunoSEQ multiplex PCR was the method, and the copy in TCRdb shows in-frame clones only, minus some. Found here are 150,000 to 200,000 clones, approximately 80% of them singletons; the top ten hold around 3.7%. Material for sequencing was PBMCs. The receptors were gathered from a man aged 40-55 years in good health and CMV-seropositive. The CDR3 runs from the conserved cysteine through the conserved F or W. Clone size is given for some rows only: seen once, a few or many times, or a class if the clone is expanded.

size: -; V: TRBV5-5; length: 16; CDR3: CASSLEGGLNTDTQYF
size: -; V: TRBV4-1; length: 17; CDR3: CASSQPDRGSGANVLTF
size: -; V: TRBV4-2; length: 15; CDR3: CASSQLLDLYNEQFF
size: -; V: TRBV13; length: 15; CDR3: CASSSTPGGNYGYTF
size: -; V: TRBV6-5; length: 13; CDR3: CASSNSLAGELFF
size: -; V: TRBV5-1; length: 15; CDR3: CASGTSGGATYEQYF
size: -; V: TRBV5-6; length: 15; CDR3: CASSFWDRGNNEQFF
size: -; V: TRBV9; length: 14; CDR3: CASSDWAGGETQYF
size: -; V: TRBV7-3; length: 15; CDR3: CASSLMGRGQAEAFF
size: -; V: TRBV5-1; length: 14; CDR3: CASSLSGGAHEQYF
size: once; V: TRBV5-3; length: 13; CDR3: CARKGGRGQPQHF
size: -; V: TRBV7-9; length: 16; CDR3: CSSSSPDGTGKYEQYF
size: -; V: TRBV9; length: 14; CDR3: CASSVGAGGGEQFF
size: -; V: TRBV7-7; length: 14; CDR3: CASRGQANTGELFF
size: -; V: TRBV2; length: 16; CDR3: CASSESGGDSNQPQHF
size: -; V: TRBV5-6; length: 16; CDR3: CASSLVGGSSYNEQFF
size: once; V: TRBV7-6; length: 14; CDR3: CASSLGQGFGELFF
size: -; V: TRBV29-1; length: 14; CDR3: CSVGRTSLGETQYF
size: -; V: TRBV2; length: 15; CDR3: CASSLAGSSYNEQFF
size: few; V: TRBV10-1; length: 14; CDR3: CASSEGQGPYEQYF
size: -; V: TRBV13; length: 19; CDR3: CASSTKLAGGSSGANVLTF
size: -; V: TRBV5-6; length: 12; CDR3: CASSLRQIEAFF
size: -; V: TRBV30; length: 15; CDR3: CAWVGLAGATDTQYF
size: -; V: TRBV7-6; length: 17; CDR3: CASSLATSGTSNTEAFF
size: -; V: TRBV5-1; length: 14; CDR3: CASSLGQGVSEQYF
size: -; V: TRBV18; length: 15; CDR3: CASSPRGGLEEKLFF
size: -; V: TRBV7-3; length: 14; CDR3: CASSPRDRGNEQFF
size: -; V: TRBV5-4; length: 12; CDR3: CASSQGGYEQYF
size: -; V: TRBV7-2; length: 16; CDR3: CASSLTGGTGTDTQYF
size: -; V: TRBV5-5; length: 17; CDR3: CASSFDSSGWGNQPQHF
size: -; V: TRBV28; length: 15; CDR3: CASTRLRGLSEKLFF
size: -; V: TRBV29-1; length: 14; CDR3: CSVGQGERTGELFF
size: -; V: TRBV5-1; length: 13; CDR3: CASRTGGAETQYF
size: -; V: TRBV6-1; length: 13; CDR3: CASSVEGHYEQYF
size: few; V: TRBV7-9; length: 15; CDR3: CASSGTGNDNSPLHF
size: once; V: TRBV18; length: 18; CDR3: CASSPPGLAGERTGELFF
size: few; V: TRBV28; length: 14; CDR3: CASIGAGPENEQYF
size: -; V: TRBV5-1; length: 15; CDR3: CASSSGQGILNEQYF
size: -; V: TRBV7-2; length: 16; CDR3: CASSLVYGTSQNEQFF
size: -; V: TRBV7-8; length: 16; CDR3: CASSFDGSGRGETQYF
size: few; V: TRBV9; length: 13; CDR3: CASSGGKNTEAFF
size: -; V: TRBV14; length: 14; CDR3: CASSPRQGWTEAFF
size: -; V: TRBV7-9; length: 18; CDR3: CASSLGQAGPITNYGYTF
size: -; V: TRBV5-5; length: 15; CDR3: CASSLGLGGSQPQHF
size: -; V: TRBV6-5; length: 14; CDR3: CASSDGGPTDTQYF
size: -; V: TRBV18; length: 12; CDR3: CASSAGVGEQYF
size: few; V: TRBV4-2; length: 14; CDR3: CASSQDLVAYEQYF
size: few; V: TRBV9; length: 15; CDR3: CASSPDTFPDEKLFF
size: -; V: TRBV28; length: 18; CDR3: CASSLRRDSGADNQPQHF
size: -; V: TRBV9; length: 20; CDR3: CASSVERDRPRFLAGDEQFF
size: -; V: TRBV30; length: 14; CDR3: CAWGTGWGYNEQFF
size: -; V: TRBV5-5; length: 17; CDR3: CASSITAGQGRQETQYF
size: -; V: TRBV11-2; length: 15; CDR3: CASSPGQGGNTEAFF
size: -; V: TRBV5-4; length: 14; CDR3: CASSQAVGNTEAFF
size: -; V: TRBV7-9; length: 15; CDR3: CASTLQGGGGYGYTF
size: few; V: TRBV29-1; length: 16; CDR3: CSARGRGQVSYNEQFF
size: -; V: TRBV19; length: 15; CDR3: CASSDTGGTNTEAFF
size: -; V: TRBV4-1; length: 18; CDR3: CASSPRRGDSHSTGELFF
size: -; V: TRBV2; length: 14; CDR3: CASSELSYSYEQYF
size: -; V: TRBV4-1; length: 18; CDR3: CASSQGLAGDHSYNEQFF